This T cell receptor beta chain was captured in a study of blood T cell repertoires in COVID-19. Across the whole study: Donors in the United States, Italy and Spain gave samples during acute or convalescent COVID-19.

Trimming removed 6 bases at V and 2 bases at J, with 14 bases between. The length of the CDR3 is 14 residues. Per the germline V gene, CDR1 is SGHRS and CDR2 is YFSETQ. Original handling: Quantification of nucleated cells was approximated via reference gene primer amplification. This table comes from immunoSEQ multiplex PCR, and its TCRdb copy is limited to in-frame clones, with some not included. The DNA gave D and trimming, while V, J and clone size come from that table. The table has about 400,000 clones, roughly 90% seen once. The source is a man between 40 and 49 years old with acute or convalescent COVID-19. The source material was peripheral blood. The genes are TRBV5-1 and TRBJ2-5; D remains unclear. As DNA, the CDR3 is TGCGCCAGCACCTATGGTAGCAAACAAGAGACCCAGTACTTC. Translation: CASTYGSKQETQYF.